This TCR beta chain came from a study of vaccination and CD4 T cells after COVID-19. Study as a whole: The control cultures got either a CEFX pool, an HIV-1 Nef pool, or no peptide at all.

The germline gives CDR1 DFQATT, CDR2 SNEGSKA (reference sequence). The CDR3 has 12 amino acids. Trimming cost V 6 bases and J 0 bases, with 8 bases left between them. The Oncomine TCR Beta short-read assay sequenced DNA from cultured CD4+ T cells. It was from cultured CD4+ T cells that genomic DNA was extracted. MiXCR, run by TCRdb on the PCR reads, gives a single entry per CDR3 protein. This table has about 9,700 distinct CDR3 sequences, around two fifths appearing once. Comment on this clonotype: Its antigen is unidentified.

Treatment of the sample: approximately nine-day PBMC culture with coronavirus spike peptide pools or control peptides (ViraFEST assay). Harvesting of the unexposed donor's CD4+ T cells predated the COVID-19 pandemic (2011-2018). Following expansion of antigen-specific T cells with peptide pools, ViraFEST then sequenced TCRs. Four cold-coronavirus spikes and SARS-CoV-2 S/N served to probe CD4+ T cells taken from unexposed donors, cells permitting. The receptor was derived from a human donor in good health. This rearrangement joins TRBV20-1 to TRBJ2-5; a weak D match, TRBD1 (5 bases). Sequences were obtained from CD4+ T cells from blood, cultured in vitro. CDR3 sequence reads: CSANRNQETQYF. As DNA, the CDR3 is TGCAGTGCCAACAGGAACCAAGAGACCCAGTACTTC.